This TCR beta chain was identified during a study of human thymus T cells. Study-level findings and limits: Seemingly biased V and J gene usage marked thymic and blood repertoires.

Some clones are missing from TCRdb's copy, which holds only in-frame ones; the method was immunoSEQ multiplex PCR. This sample yields roughly 60,000 clones, of which 85% to 95% are seen a single time; approximately 6% belongs to the top ten. To note about this clone: Its antigen remains unknown.

Sequenced sample: blood. The TCR originated in a boy less than two years old with a congenital heart defect but otherwise immunologically healthy.

The CDR3 coding sequence is TGCGCCAGCAGCCCGGGAGAGGGGGCCTACGAGCAGTACTTC. This gives the protein CASSPGEGAYEQYF. The J gene is TRBJ2-7, the V gene TRBV4-1; D tentatively fits TRBD1 or TRBD2 (6 bases each). With 4 bases removed from V and 2 bases from J, the gap between germline ends came to 12 bases. CDR1 and CDR2 from the germline V gene are MGHRA and YSYEKL. The CDR3 spans 14 residues.